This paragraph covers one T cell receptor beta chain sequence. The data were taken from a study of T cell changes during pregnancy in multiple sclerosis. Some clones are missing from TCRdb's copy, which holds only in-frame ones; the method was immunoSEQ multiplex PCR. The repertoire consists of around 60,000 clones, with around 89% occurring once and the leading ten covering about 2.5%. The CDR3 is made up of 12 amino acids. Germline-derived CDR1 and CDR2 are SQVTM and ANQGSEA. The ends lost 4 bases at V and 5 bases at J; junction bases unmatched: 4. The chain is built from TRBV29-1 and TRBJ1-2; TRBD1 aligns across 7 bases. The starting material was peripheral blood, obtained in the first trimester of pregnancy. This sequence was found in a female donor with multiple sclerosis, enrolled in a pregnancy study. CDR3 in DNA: TGCAGCGTTGTAACGACAGGGTATGGCTACACCTTC. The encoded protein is CSVVTTGYGYTF. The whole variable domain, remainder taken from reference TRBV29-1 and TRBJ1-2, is SAVISQKPSRDICQRGTSLTIQCQVDSQVTMMFWYRQQPGQSLTLIATANQGSEATYESGFVIDKFPISRPNLTFSTLTVSNMSPEDSSIYLCSVVTTGYGYTFGSGTRLTVV.